This T cell receptor beta chain was retrieved from a study of cytomegalovirus exposure and HLA in healthy donors. Regarding the study as a whole: Associated with cytomegalovirus, according to the listing, were around 160 TCR beta chains. TCR beta sequences numbering fewer than 20,000 were associated with HLA alleles at 0.05 false discovery rate in a later analysis.

This clone was detected only a few times. Antigen: not known. PCR employed 60 Vbeta and 13 Jbeta primers. Sequenced by immunoSEQ multiplex PCR; TCRdb stores in-frame clones only, minus some. The sample has 85,000 to 130,000 clones, roughly 9.1% seen once; the top ten hold under 6%. Sequencing input: PBMCs. This receptor was obtained from a man aged 35 to 55 in good health and CMV-seropositive.

This chain's CDR3 is CASSRSGSEEQYF. CDR3 DNA: TGTGCCAGCAGCCGTAGCGGGAGTGAAGAGCAGTACTTC. The chain has TRBV4-2 and TRBJ2-7; 9 bases fit TRBD2. Germline V lookup: CDR1 LGHNA, CDR2 YNFKEQ. J lost 7 bases, V lost 4 bases, and 5 bases had no gene match. The CDR3 is made up of 13 amino acids.